This T cell receptor (beta chain) was recorded in a study of blood T cell repertoires in COVID-19. V was pared by 7 bases and J by 6 bases, with 7 bases of the junction left unmatched. The CDR3 contains 13 residues. The authors' processing: By means of reference gene primer amplification, nucleated cell counts were estimated. Sequencing used immunoSEQ multiplex PCR; TCRdb keeps in-frame clones, though not all of them. V, J and clone size are taken as reported in that table, and D and trimming were inferred from the DNA itself. The sample holds approximately 360,000 clones, 75% to 90% seen once. Individuals aged about 18 to 89 years were recruited from about two dozen US areas. Cohorts were determined from participant-reported clinical history. Cohort 3 recovered donors had two negative PCRs, clearance, or symptom resolution.

Material for sequencing was PBMCs or T cells enriched from blood (not recorded which). V gene TRBV12-3 or TRBV12-4 combines with J gene TRBJ1-2; 8 bases are a match to TRBD1. This clonotype was sampled from a woman in her 50s who had recovered from COVID-19. The CDR3 spells CASTPRQGNGYTF. The CDR3 nucleotides are TGTGCCAGCACCCCTAGACAGGGGAATGGCTACACCTTC.